The present T cell receptor beta chain was sequenced within a study of shared clonotypes between healthy human individuals. Methods used by the authors: ImmunoSEQ only sent back junction sequences with no quality scores, so filtering was done differently. The repertoire was sequenced with immunoSEQ multiplex PCR; TCRdb's copy has only in-frame clones and lacks some. V, J and clone size are those of that table, while D and trimming were read from the DNA. Of more than 550,000 clones listed, just under 75% are singletons. Splitting of CD4+ cells produced CD45RA+ naive and CD45RA-negative memory subsets. The sequence came from a woman in her 30s in good health. Sequenced input: memory CD4+ T cells sorted from blood. Regarding subset: CD45RA-negative fraction.

CDR3 sequence (DNA): TGTGCCAGCTCACCCCTTGCGGAACTAAGGACCGGGGAGCTGTTTTTT. It yields the protein CASSPLAELRTGELFF. The V and J genes are TRBV18 and TRBJ2-2; D is unclear. There are 16 residues in the CDR3. Germline loops: CDR1 KGHSH, CDR2 LQKENI. V lost 3 bases and J lost 5, with 16 bases in between.